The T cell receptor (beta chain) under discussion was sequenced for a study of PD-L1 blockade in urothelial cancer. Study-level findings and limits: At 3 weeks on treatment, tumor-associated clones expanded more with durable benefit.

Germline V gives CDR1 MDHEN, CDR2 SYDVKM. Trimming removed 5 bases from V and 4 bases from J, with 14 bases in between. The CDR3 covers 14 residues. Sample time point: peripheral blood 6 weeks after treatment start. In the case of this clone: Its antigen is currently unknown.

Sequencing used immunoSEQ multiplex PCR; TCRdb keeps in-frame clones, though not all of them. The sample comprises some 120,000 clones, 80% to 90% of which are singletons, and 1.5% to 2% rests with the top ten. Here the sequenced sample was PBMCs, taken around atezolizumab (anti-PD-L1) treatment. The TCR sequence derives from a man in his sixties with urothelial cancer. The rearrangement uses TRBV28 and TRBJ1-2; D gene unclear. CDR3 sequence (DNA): TGTGCCAGCAGTCCCCGGGATTTCCCCTATGGCTACACCTTC. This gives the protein CASSPRDFPYGYTF.